This T cell receptor beta chain was sequenced for a study of blood T cell repertoires in COVID-19. Across the study: Sites across the United States, Italy and Spain contributed samples from acute and convalescent COVID-19. PBMCs, B-cell-depleted T cells, or T cells provided the cDNA or gDNA that made up the material.

V was pared by 6 bases and J by 2 bases, with 11 bases between. The CDR3 consists of 14 residues. Looked up from germline, CDR1 is SNHLY and CDR2 is FYNNEI. Original processing notes: Amplifying reference gene primers gave estimates of nucleated cell counts. The assay was immunoSEQ multiplex PCR, and TCRdb's table has in-frame clones only and misses some. V and J calls and clone size come straight from that table; D and trimming were deduced from the DNA. The data hold 130,000 or so clones, with about 90% observed a single time. The rearrangement uses TRBV2 and TRBJ1-3; D might be TRBD1 (5 bases). This sequence was found in a man in his sixties with active or convalescent COVID-19. Sequenced input: peripheral blood. The CDR3 DNA reads TGTGCCAGCAGGGCCGACAGCACTGGAAACACCATATATTTT. It is translated as CASRADSTGNTIYF.